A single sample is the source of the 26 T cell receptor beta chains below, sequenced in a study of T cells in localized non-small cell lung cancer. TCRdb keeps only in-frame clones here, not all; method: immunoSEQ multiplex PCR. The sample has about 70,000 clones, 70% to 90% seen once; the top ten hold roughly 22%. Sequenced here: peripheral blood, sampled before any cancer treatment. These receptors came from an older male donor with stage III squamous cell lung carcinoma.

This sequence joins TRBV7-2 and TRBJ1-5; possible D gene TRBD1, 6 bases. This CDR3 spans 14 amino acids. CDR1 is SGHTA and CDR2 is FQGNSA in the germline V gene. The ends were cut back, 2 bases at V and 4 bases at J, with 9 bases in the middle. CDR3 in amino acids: CASSLRDTNQPQHF. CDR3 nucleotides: TGTGCCAGCAGCTTAAGGGACACAAATCAGCCCCAGCATTTT.

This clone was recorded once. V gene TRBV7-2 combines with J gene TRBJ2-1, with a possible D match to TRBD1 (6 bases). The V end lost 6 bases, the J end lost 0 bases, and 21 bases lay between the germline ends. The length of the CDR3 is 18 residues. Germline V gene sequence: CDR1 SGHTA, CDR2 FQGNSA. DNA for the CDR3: TGTGCCAGCAGTCTGAGGGGGAGAGAAACCAGCTCCTACAATGAGCAGTTCTTC. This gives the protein CASSLRGRETSSYNEQFF. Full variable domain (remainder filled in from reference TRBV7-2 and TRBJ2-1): GAGVSQSPSNKVTEKGKDVELRCDPISGHTALYWYRQSLGQGLEFLIYFQGNSAPDKSGLPSDRFSAERTGGSVSTLTIQRTQQEDSAVYLCASSLRGRETSSYNEQFFGPGTRLTVL.

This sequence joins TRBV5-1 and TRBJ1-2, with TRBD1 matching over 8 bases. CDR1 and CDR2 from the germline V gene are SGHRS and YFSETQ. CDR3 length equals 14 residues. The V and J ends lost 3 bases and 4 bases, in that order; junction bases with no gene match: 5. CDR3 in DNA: TGCGCCAGCAGCTCGGGACAGGCGCCCTATGGCTACACCTTC. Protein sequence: CASSSGQAPYGYTF.

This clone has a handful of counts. CDR3 sequence reads: CATSKALNTEAFF. The CDR3, as DNA: TGTGCCACCAGCAAGGCTCTGAACACTGAAGCTTTCTTT. The chain recombines TRBV15 with TRBJ1-1; D uncertain. CDR1 LNHNV and CDR2 YYDKDF come from the germline V gene (reference sequence). The CDR3 is made up of 13 amino acids. Trimming removed 4 bases at V and 0 bases at J, with 6 bases between.

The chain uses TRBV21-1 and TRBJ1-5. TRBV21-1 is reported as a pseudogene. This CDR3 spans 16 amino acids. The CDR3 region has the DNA TGTGCCAGCAGCACCTCTCGCACGGGGCGGAATCAGCCCCAGCATTTT. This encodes CASSTSRTGRNQPQHF.

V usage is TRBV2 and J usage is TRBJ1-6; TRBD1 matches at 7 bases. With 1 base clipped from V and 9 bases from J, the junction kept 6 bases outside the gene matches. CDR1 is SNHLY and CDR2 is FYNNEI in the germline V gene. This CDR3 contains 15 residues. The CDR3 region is CASSEVRTGVSPLHF. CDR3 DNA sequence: TGTGCCAGCAGTGAAGTAAGAACAGGGGTTTCACCCCTCCACTTT. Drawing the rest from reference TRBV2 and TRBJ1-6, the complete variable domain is EPEVTQTPSHQVTQMGQEVILRCVPISNHLYFYWYRQILGQKVEFLVSFYNNEISEKSEIFDDQFSVERPDGSNFTLKIRSTKLEDSAMYFCASSEVRTGVSPLHFGNGTRLTVT.

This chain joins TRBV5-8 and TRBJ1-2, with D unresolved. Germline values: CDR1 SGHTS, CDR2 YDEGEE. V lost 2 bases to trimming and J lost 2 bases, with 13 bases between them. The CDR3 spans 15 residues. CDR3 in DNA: TGTGCCAGCAGCTTCCCGGGGAATTTAAACTATGGCTACACCTTC. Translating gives CASSFPGNLNYGYTF. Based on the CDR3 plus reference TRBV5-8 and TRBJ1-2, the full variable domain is EAGVTQSPTHLIKTRGQQATLRCSPISGHTSVYWYQQALGLGLQFLLWYDEGEERNRGNFPPRFSGRQFPNYSSELNVNALELEDSALYLCASSFPGNLNYGYTFGSGTRLTVV.

CDR3 amino acids: CASSSLREETQYF. The CDR3 DNA follows: TGCGCCAGCAGCTCCCTGAGGGAAGAGACCCAGTACTTC. The chain has TRBV5-1 and TRBJ2-5; TRBD2 is a possible D gene (5 bases). Germline V lookup: CDR1 SGHRS, CDR2 YFSETQ. There are 13 residues in the CDR3. Trimming took 3 bases from V and 3 from J, leaving 9 bases between them. The full variable domain, completed using reference TRBV5-1 and TRBJ2-5, is KAGVTQTPRYLIKTRGQQVTLSCSPISGHRSVSWYQQTPGQGLQFLFEYFSETQRNKGNFPGRFSGRQFSNSRSEMNVSTLELGDSALYLCASSSLREETQYFGPGTRLLVL.

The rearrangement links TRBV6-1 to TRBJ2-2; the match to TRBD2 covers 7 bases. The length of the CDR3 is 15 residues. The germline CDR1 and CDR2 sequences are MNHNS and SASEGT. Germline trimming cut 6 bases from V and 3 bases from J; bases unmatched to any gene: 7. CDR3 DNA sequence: TGTGCCAGCAGGGGGAGGGGAACAGACACCGGGGAGCTGTTTTTT. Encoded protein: CASRGRGTDTGELFF.

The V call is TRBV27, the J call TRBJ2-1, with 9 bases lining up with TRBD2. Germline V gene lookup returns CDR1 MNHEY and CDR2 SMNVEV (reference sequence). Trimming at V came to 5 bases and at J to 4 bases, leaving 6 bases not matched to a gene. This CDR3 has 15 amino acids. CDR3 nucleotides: TGTGCCAGCAGTGTTAGCGGGGGCCTATACAATGAGCAGTTCTTC. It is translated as CASSVSGGLYNEQFF.

CDR3 in amino acids: CASSTRGGFNEKLFF. DNA for the CDR3: TGCGCCAGCAGCACTAGGGGGGGTTTTAATGAAAAACTGTTTTTT. The chain has TRBV5-1 and TRBJ1-4; tentative D call: TRBD1 (6 bases). With 4 bases removed from V and 4 bases from J, the gap between germline ends came to 14 bases. The CDR3 consists of 15 residues. CDR1 and CDR2 (germline): SGHRS, YFSETQ.

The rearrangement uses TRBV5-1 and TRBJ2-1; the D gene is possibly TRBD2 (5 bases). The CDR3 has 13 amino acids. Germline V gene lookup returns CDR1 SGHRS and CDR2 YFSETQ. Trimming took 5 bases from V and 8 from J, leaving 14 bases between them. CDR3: CASSRTPGDEQFF. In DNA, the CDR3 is TGCGCCAGCAGTCGGACCCCCGGGGATGAGCAGTTCTTC.

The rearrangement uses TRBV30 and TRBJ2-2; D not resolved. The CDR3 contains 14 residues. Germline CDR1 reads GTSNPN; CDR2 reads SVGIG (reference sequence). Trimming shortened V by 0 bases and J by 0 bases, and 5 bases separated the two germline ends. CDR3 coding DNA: TGTGCCTGGAGTGTTGGCTCGAACACCGGGGAGCTGTTTTTT. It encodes CAWSVGSNTGELFF. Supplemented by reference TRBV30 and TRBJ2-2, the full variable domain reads SQTIHQWPATLVQPVGSPLSLECTVEGTSNPNLYWYRQAAGRGLQLLFYSVGIGQISSEVPQNLSASRPQDRQFILSSKKLLLSDSGFYLCAWSVGSNTGELFFGEGSRLTVL.

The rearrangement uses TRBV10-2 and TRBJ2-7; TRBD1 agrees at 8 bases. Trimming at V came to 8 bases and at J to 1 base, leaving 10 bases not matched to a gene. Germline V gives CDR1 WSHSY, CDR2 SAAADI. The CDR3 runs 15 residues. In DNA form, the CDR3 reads TGCGCCAGCCTTAAGCCCGGACAGGGTTCCTACGAGCAGTACGTC. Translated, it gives CASLKPGQGSYEQYV.

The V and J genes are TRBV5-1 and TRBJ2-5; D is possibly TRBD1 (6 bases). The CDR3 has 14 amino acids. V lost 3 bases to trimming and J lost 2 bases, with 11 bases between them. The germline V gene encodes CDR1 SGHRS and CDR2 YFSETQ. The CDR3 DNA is TGCGCCAGCAGCTCCGGGACACTTCAAGAGACCCAGTACTTC. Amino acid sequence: CASSSGTLQETQYF.

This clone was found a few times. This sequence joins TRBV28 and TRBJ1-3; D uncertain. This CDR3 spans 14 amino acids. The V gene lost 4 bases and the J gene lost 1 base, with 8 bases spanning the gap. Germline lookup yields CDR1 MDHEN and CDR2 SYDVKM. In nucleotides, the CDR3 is TGTGCCAGCAGTTACTCCGGGTCTGGAAACACCATATATTTT. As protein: CASSYSGSGNTIYF. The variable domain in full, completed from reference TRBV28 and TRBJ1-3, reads DVKVTQSSRYLVKRTGEKVFLECVQDMDHENMFWYRQDPGLGLRLIYFSYDVKMKEKGDIPEGYSVSREKKERFSLILESASTNQTSMYLCASSYSGSGNTIYFGEGSWLTVV.

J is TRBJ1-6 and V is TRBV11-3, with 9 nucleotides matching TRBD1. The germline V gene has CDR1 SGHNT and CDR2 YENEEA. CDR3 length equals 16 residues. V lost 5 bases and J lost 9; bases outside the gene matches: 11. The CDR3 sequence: CASSPGPGQGGSPLHF. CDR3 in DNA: TGTGCCAGCAGCCCCGGTCCGGGACAGGGTGGTTCACCCCTCCACTTT. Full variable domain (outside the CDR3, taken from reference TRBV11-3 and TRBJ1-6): EAGVVQSPRYKIIEKKQPVAFWCNPISGHNTLYWYLQNLGQGPELLIRYENEEAVDDSQLPKDRFSAERLKGVDSTLKIQPAELGDSAVYLCASSPGPGQGGSPLHFGNGTRLTVT.

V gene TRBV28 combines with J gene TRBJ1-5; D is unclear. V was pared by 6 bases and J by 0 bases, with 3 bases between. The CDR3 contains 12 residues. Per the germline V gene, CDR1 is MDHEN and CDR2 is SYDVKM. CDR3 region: CASRPSNQPQHF. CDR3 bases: TGTGCCAGCAGACCTAGCAATCAGCCCCAGCATTTT.

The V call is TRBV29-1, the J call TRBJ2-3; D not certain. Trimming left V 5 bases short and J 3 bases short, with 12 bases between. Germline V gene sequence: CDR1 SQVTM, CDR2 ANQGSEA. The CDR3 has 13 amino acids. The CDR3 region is CSVSPVGTDTQYF. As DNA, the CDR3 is TGCAGCGTTTCACCCGTCGGGACAGATACGCAGTATTTT.

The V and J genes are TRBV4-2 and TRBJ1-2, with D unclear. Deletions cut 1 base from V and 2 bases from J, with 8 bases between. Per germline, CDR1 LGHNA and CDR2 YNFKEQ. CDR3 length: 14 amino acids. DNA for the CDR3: TGTGCCAGCAGCCAAGTAACCGGGAACTATGGCTACACCTTC. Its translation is CASSQVTGNYGYTF.

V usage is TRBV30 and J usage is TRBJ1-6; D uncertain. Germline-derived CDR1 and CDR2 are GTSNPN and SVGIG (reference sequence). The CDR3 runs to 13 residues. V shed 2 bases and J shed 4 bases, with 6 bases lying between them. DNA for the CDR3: TGTGCCTGGAGTAAGGAGTATAATTCACCCCTCCACTTT. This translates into CAWSKEYNSPLHF.

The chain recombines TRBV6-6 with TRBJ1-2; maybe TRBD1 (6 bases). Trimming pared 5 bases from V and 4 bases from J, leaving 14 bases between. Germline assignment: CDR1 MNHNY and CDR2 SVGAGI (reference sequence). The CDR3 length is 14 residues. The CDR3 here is CASSPPGQFYGYTF. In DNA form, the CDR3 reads TGTGCCAGCAGTCCGCCCGGACAGTTCTATGGCTACACCTTC.

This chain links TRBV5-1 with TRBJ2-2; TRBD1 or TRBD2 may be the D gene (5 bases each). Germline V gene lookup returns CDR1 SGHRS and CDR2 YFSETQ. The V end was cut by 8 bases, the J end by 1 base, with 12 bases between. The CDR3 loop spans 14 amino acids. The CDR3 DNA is TGCGCCAGTGCCGGGACGGGGAACACCGGGGAGCTGTTTTTT. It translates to CASAGTGNTGELFF.

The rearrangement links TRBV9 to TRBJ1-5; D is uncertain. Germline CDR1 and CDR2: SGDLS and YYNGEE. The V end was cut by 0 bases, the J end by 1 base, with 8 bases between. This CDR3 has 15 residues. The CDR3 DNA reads TGTGCCAGCAGCGTAGGGCCGGCGAGCAATCAGCCCCAGCATTTT. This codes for CASSVGPASNQPQHF.

This CDR3 reads CASSIGREAFF. The DNA of the CDR3 is TGTGCCAGCAGCATTGGACGGGAAGCTTTCTTT. The V and J genes are TRBV7-2 and TRBJ1-1; D is ambiguous. The CDR3 is 11 residues long. CDR1 and CDR2 (germline): SGHTA, FQGNSA. Trimming removed 5 bases at V and 8 bases at J, with 9 bases between.

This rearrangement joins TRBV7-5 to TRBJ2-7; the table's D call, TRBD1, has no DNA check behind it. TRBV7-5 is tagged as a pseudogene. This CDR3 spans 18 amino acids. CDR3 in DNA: TGTGCCAGAAGCCTAGGAAGCGCGGTGGACAGGGTGGTCTACGAGCAGTACTTC. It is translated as CARSLGSAVDRVVYEQYF.